This T cell receptor beta chain was sequenced during a study of cytomegalovirus exposure and HLA in healthy donors. The overall study: Unique TCRs from HLA-typed donors, 70 million to 85 million of them, were held in an early data release. Study-wide findings and caveats: Some highly shared sequence variants likely arose as a pipeline artifact. The authors later linked a missense DCLRE1C variant to TCR beta V- and J-gene trimming.

This PCR relied on a set of 60 Vbeta primers and 13 Jbeta primers. Only in-frame clones appear in the TCRdb table, and some are missing; sequencing was by immunoSEQ multiplex PCR. The record lists about 46,000 clones, of which the ten most abundant hold roughly 0.99%. Of note for this clone: Antigen unknown.

The germline V and J ends were trimmed by 6 bases and 5 bases, with 17 bases remaining between them. Germline assignment: CDR1 SQVTM and CDR2 ANQGSEA. The length of the CDR3 is 14 residues. The chain has TRBV29-1 and TRBJ2-1; possible D gene TRBD1, 6 bases. The source of this sequence is a middle-aged woman in good health and CMV-seronegative. Sequencing was done on a sample of PBMCs. The CDR3 here is CSVTNRATDNEQFF. The DNA of the CDR3 is TGCAGCGTGACTAACAGGGCCACCGACAATGAGCAGTTCTTC.